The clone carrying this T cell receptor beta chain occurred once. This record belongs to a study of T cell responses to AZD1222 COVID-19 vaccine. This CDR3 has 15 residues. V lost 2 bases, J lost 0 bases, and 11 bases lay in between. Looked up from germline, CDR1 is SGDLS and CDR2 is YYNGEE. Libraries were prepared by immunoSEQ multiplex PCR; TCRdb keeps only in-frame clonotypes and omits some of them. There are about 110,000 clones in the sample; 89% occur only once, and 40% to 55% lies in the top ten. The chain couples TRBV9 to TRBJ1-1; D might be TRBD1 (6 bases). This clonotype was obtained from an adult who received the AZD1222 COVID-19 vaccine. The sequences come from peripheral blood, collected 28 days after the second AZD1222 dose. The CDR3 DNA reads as TGTGCCAGCAGCGTTTATCAGGGGATGAACACTGAAGCTTTCTTT. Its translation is CASSVYQGMNTEAFF. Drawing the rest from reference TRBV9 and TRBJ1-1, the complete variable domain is DSGVTQTPKHLITATGQRVTLRCSPRSGDLSVYWYQQSLDQGLQFLIQYYNGEERAKGNILERFSAQQFPDLHSELNLSSLELGDSALYFCASSVYQGMNTEAFFGQGTRLTVV.